The next 4 T cell receptor beta chains were all read from a single sample in a study of blood T cell repertoires in COVID-19. This table comes from immunoSEQ multiplex PCR, and its TCRdb copy is limited to in-frame clones, with some not included. This sample yields around 140,000 clones, of which 85% to 90% are seen a single time; 2% to 2.5% belongs to the top ten. The sequenced material came from peripheral blood. Source of these receptors: a man in his 70s with active COVID-19.

The CDR3 nucleotides are TGTGCCAGCCGCAGGGGACGAGGGAGTCTTTCTGGAAACACCATATATTTT. Its protein product is CASRRGRGSLSGNTIYF. V gene TRBV3-1 (or the pseudogene TRBV3-2) combines with J gene TRBJ1-3, with D perhaps TRBD1 (6 bases). Germline CDR1 reads LGHDT; CDR2 reads YNNKEL (reference sequence). The length of the CDR3 is 17 residues. The V gene lost 8 bases and the J gene lost 1 base, with 21 bases spanning the gap.

This chain connects TRBV29-1 to TRBJ2-5, with 8 bases aligning to TRBD2. The V and J ends lost 7 bases and 5 bases, in that order; junction bases with no gene match: 6. The CDR3 consists of 12 residues. Germline CDR1 reads SQVTM; CDR2 reads ANQGSEA. CDR3 in DNA: TGCAGCGACCGGGGGGGCGGTGAGACCCAGTACTTC. The encoded protein is CSDRGGGETQYF.

This chain uses TRBV10-3 with TRBJ1-1; 8 bases are a match to TRBD1. The CDR3 spans 15 residues. Trimming cost V 5 bases and J 1 base; bases outside gene matches: 6. The germline CDR1 and CDR2 sequences are ENHRY and SYGVKD. CDR3 protein: CAISRQGKWNTEAFF. The CDR3 bases are TGTGCCATCAGTAGACAGGGGAAGTGGAACACTGAAGCTTTCTTT.

The V and J genes are TRBV28 and TRBJ2-6; possible D gene TRBD1, 6 bases. The germline gives CDR1 MDHEN, CDR2 SYDVKM. Trimming removed 6 bases at V and 0 bases at J, with 9 bases between. CDR3 size: 15 residues. DNA of the CDR3: TGTGCCAGCAGACTACAGGGCTCTGGGGCCAACGTCCTGACTTTC. Encoded protein: CASRLQGSGANVLTF.